This TCR beta chain was documented in a study of graft-versus-host responses after intestinal transplantation. This CDR3 has 15 amino acids. J gave up 8 bases and V 2 bases, and 13 bases lay outside the gene matches. CDR1 is GTSNPN, CDR2 SVGIG, per germline (reference sequence). Regarding this clone: The antigen remains unidentified.

Profiled with immunoSEQ multiplex PCR; TCRdb holds only in-frame clones, not every one. Among roughly 100,000 clones listed, about nine tenths were seen once. This TCR was recovered from a human donor who was the organ donor for an intestinal transplant. The starting material was unstimulated CD4+ T cells sorted from spleen or lymph node cells, obtained before transplant. The genes are TRBV30 and TRBJ1-2, with 8 bases fitting TRBD1. The CDR3, as DNA: TGTGCCTGGAGTCCTCCTTCCTCCAGGGGGCACGGCTACACCTTC. Its protein product is CAWSPPSSRGHGYTF.